Each of the 22 T cell receptor beta chains below was sequenced from the same sample in a study of blood T cell repertoires in COVID-19. Sequencing used immunoSEQ multiplex PCR; TCRdb keeps in-frame clones, though not all of them. Altogether about 380,000 clones are present, around 85% being singletons, with the ten largest covering 3% to 4.5%. Specimen: peripheral blood. The receptors come from a woman aged 18-30 years with acute or convalescent COVID-19.

The J gene is TRBJ2-5, the V gene TRBV19; 7 nucleotides match TRBD1. Germline V gene data show CDR1 as LNHDA and CDR2 as SQIVND (reference sequence). With 4 bases clipped from V and 5 bases from J, the junction kept 4 bases outside the gene matches. CDR3 size: 13 residues. The CDR3 region has the DNA TGTGCCAGTAGTAATCGACAGGGTGAGACCCAGTACTTC. This sequence encodes CASSNRQGETQYF.

Of note for this clone: In the same sample, other DNA sequences code for this CDR3. The CDR3 is CASSLGTEGTEAFF. The CDR3 nucleotides read TGCGCCAGCAGCTTAGGGACAGAAGGGACTGAAGCTTTCTTT. V gene TRBV5-1 combines with J gene TRBJ1-1, with 7 bases that match TRBD1. The germline V gene encodes CDR1 SGHRS and CDR2 YFSETQ. The CDR3 has 14 amino acids. V shed 2 bases and J 5 bases; nucleotides not matched to a gene: 6.

This clone was observed once. The chain is built from TRBV5-1 and TRBJ1-2; no firm D call. The CDR3 has 16 amino acids. V was pared by 1 base and J by 1 base, with 14 bases between. CDR1 is SGHRS, CDR2 YFSETQ, per germline. Here the CDR3 reads CASSLSRGPFNYGYTF. The CDR3, as DNA: TGCGCCAGCAGCTTGAGCAGAGGTCCTTTTAACTATGGCTACACCTTC.

The J gene is TRBJ1-6, the V gene TRBV2; D remains ambiguous. The CDR3 runs 13 residues. Trimming removed 3 bases from V and 11 bases from J, with 11 bases in between. The V gene's germline CDR1 is SNHLY and CDR2 FYNNEI. The CDR3 protein is CASSDERAAPLHF. Here the CDR3 DNA reads TGTGCCAGCAGTGACGAGAGGGCGGCACCCCTCCACTTT.

The gene calls are TRBV29-1 and TRBJ2-7; the D gene is possibly TRBD2 (6 bases). The V gene lost 4 bases and the J gene lost 7 bases, with 20 bases spanning the gap. CDR3 length: 14 residues. Germline-derived CDR1 and CDR2 are SQVTM and ANQGSEA. The CDR3 nucleotides read TGCAGCGTTGTGGGAGGTGTGGGGGTCGGAGAGCAGTACTTC. The encoded protein is CSVVGGVGVGEQYF.

V usage is TRBV18 and J usage is TRBJ2-7; D is unresolved. There are 14 residues in the CDR3. Germline V gene lookup returns CDR1 KGHSH and CDR2 LQKENI. Trimming took off 1 base at V and 2 bases at J, with 9 bases between the two ends. The DNA for the CDR3 is TGTGCCAGCTCACCACTAGAGGAAACCTACGAGCAGTACTTC. Its protein product is CASSPLEETYEQYF.

This chain connects TRBV2 to TRBJ1-6; 9 bases fit TRBD1. The trim removed 9 bases at V and 7 bases at J, leaving 10 bases unmatched. CDR1 and CDR2 from the germline V gene are SNHLY and FYNNEI. This CDR3 comprises 15 residues. CDR3 nucleotides: TGTGCCAGAAACCGGGACAGGGTAGGGAATTCACCCCTCCACTTT. It specifies CARNRDRVGNSPLHF.

The chain uses TRBV6-5 and TRBJ1-1, with TRBD1 matching over 7 bases. The CDR3 length is 16 residues. J was trimmed by 7 bases and V by 4 bases; bases with no gene match: 15. CDR1 MNHEY and CDR2 SVGAGI come from the germline V gene. This chain's CDR3 is CASSSEKGAPRGEAFF. Here the CDR3 DNA reads TGTGCCAGCAGTTCAGAAAAGGGGGCGCCGAGAGGTGAAGCTTTCTTT.

This clone was recorded once. The V call is TRBV3-1 (or the pseudogene TRBV3-2), the J call TRBJ1-1, with TRBD1 matching 9 bases. CDR1 and CDR2 from the germline V gene are LGHDT and YNNKEL (reference sequence). The J segment lost 5 bases and the V segment lost 0 bases, leaving 10 bases of the junction unmatched. The CDR3 totals 17 residues. The CDR3 protein is CASSQDLTTGGATEAFF. The CDR3 DNA is TGTGCCAGCAGCCAAGATTTAACAACAGGGGGCGCGACTGAAGCTTTCTTT.

The chain couples TRBV3-1 (or the pseudogene TRBV3-2) to TRBJ2-6, with a weak D call TRBD1 (5 bases). The CDR3 covers 15 residues. V lost 6 bases and J lost 2, with 11 bases in between. In germline, CDR1 is LGHDT, CDR2 YNNKEL (reference sequence). In DNA form, the CDR3 reads TGTGCCAGCAGTCCTCCGACAGCTGGGGCCAACGTCCTGACTTTC. It yields the protein CASSPPTAGANVLTF.

The chain joins TRBV29-1 to TRBJ2-1; no firm D call. The CDR3 sequence is 14 residues long. V lost 6 bases and J lost 7, with 19 bases in between. Germline CDR1 and CDR2: SQVTM and ANQGSEA. In DNA form, the CDR3 reads TGCAGCGTGTGCCTCAAGGCGGAACGGAATGAGCAGTTCTTC. This sequence encodes CSVCLKAERNEQFF.

This clone was recorded a few times. The CDR3: CASSLAVRGDTQYF. The CDR3 region has the DNA TGTGCCAGCAGCTTAGCCGTAAGGGGAGATACGCAGTATTTT. This chain connects TRBV7-9 to TRBJ2-3; maybe TRBD1 (5 bases). Germline CDR1 is SEHNR and CDR2 is FQNEAQ (reference sequence). V was clipped by 0 bases and J by 5 bases, with 9 bases between them. There are 14 residues in the CDR3.

V and J are TRBV6-1 and TRBJ1-4, with no clear D. Germline CDR1 MNHNS, CDR2 SASEGT. Trimming stripped 3 bases from V and 13 bases from J, with 12 bases between. This CDR3 is built from 12 residues. CDR3 sequence: CASSEEVDVLFF. CDR3 sequence (DNA): TGTGCCAGCAGTGAGGAGGTAGACGTACTGTTTTTT.

The chain recombines TRBV6-5 with TRBJ2-7; D is possibly TRBD1 (5 bases). This CDR3 has 16 residues. Trimming pared 0 bases from V and 5 bases from J, leaving 17 bases between. The germline gives CDR1 MNHEY, CDR2 SVGAGI. In nucleotides, the CDR3 is TGTGCCAGCAGTTACTCGGAAGTATTAAGGGGCGACGAGCAGTACTTC. Its protein is CASSYSEVLRGDEQYF.

The chain combines TRBV6-5 with TRBJ2-7, with D possibly matching TRBD2 (5 bases). CDR1 is MNHEY, CDR2 SVGAGI, per germline. This CDR3 has 15 residues. Between the trimmed V and J ends, which lost 0 bases and 5 bases, there was a span of 14 bases. This CDR3 is CASSYSPGVMDEQYF. The CDR3 nucleotides read TGTGCCAGCAGTTACTCCCCCGGGGTGATGGACGAGCAGTACTTC.

The chain couples TRBV6-6 to TRBJ1-1; 9 bases map to TRBD1. CDR1 and CDR2 from the germline V gene are MNHNY and SVGAGI (reference sequence). This CDR3 contains 14 residues. The J segment lost 4 bases and the V segment lost 7 bases, leaving 7 bases of the junction unmatched. The CDR3 DNA sequence: TGTGCCAGCAATCAACAGGGGGCTCCCACTGAAGCTTTCTTT. It codes for CASNQQGAPTEAFF.

There are a few counts of this clone. The gene calls are TRBV28 and TRBJ1-5; 8 nucleotides agree with TRBD1. The V gene end was trimmed by 5 bases and the J gene end by 7 bases; junction bases not matched to a gene: 7. Germline CDR1 is MDHEN and CDR2 is SYDVKM. This CDR3 has 14 residues. The CDR3 DNA reads TGTGCCAGCAGTGTCGGACAGGGATGGCAGCCCCAGCATTTT. It is translated as CASSVGQGWQPQHF.

This sequence joins TRBV6-5 and TRBJ1-2; D is perhaps TRBD1 (6 bases). CDR1 and CDR2 from the germline V gene are MNHEY and SVGAGI. This CDR3 comprises 13 residues. Trimming took off 6 bases at V and 0 bases at J, with 8 bases between the two ends. The CDR3 nucleotides read TGTGCCAGCAGGACAGGCCCTAACTATGGCTACACCTTC. Residues: CASRTGPNYGYTF.

The V gene is TRBV7-2, the J gene TRBJ2-5; D is perhaps TRBD2 (7 bases). V lost 11 bases, J lost 7 bases, and 17 bases lay in between. This CDR3 spans 12 amino acids. Germline loops: CDR1 SGHTA, CDR2 FQGNSA. This CDR3 is CAGRGALGTQYF. CDR3 bases: TGTGCCGGTCGGGGGGCTCTTGGGACCCAGTACTTC. Complete variable domain (other parts from reference TRBV7-2 and TRBJ2-5): GAGVSQSPSNKVTEKGKDVELRCDPISGHTALYWYRQSLGQGLEFLIYFQGNSAPDKSGLPSDRFSAERTGGSVSTLTIQRTQQEDSAVYLCAGRGALGTQYFGPGTRLLVL.

The chain combines TRBV24-1 with TRBJ2-3, with 9 nucleotides matching TRBD2. The ends lost 3 bases at V and 2 bases at J; junction bases unmatched: 5. The CDR3 is 16 residues long. In germline, CDR1 is KGHDR, CDR2 SFDVKD. The CDR3 here is CATSDHSGRTTDTQYF. CDR3 coding DNA: TGTGCCACCAGTGATCATAGCGGGAGAACCACAGATACGCAGTATTTT.

The rearrangement joins TRBV18 to TRBJ1-6; a weak D match, TRBD1 (6 bases). CDR1 is KGHSH and CDR2 is LQKENI in the germline V gene. Trimming stripped 2 bases from V and 5 bases from J, with 10 bases between. The CDR3 sequence is 15 residues long. CDR3 residues: CASSPFRTDNSPLHF. The DNA for the CDR3 is TGTGCCAGCTCACCATTCCGGACAGATAATTCACCCCTCCACTTT.

The rearrangement joins TRBV27 to TRBJ1-5; D might be TRBD1 (5 bases). This CDR3 is 16 amino acids long. Looked up from germline, CDR1 is MNHEY and CDR2 is SMNVEV (reference sequence). V lost 3 bases, J lost 6 bases, and 18 bases lay in between. CDR3 sequence: CASSLQSSGVIQPQHF. CDR3 in DNA: TGTGCCAGCAGTTTGCAGTCTTCGGGGGTGATTCAGCCCCAGCATTTT.